The T cell receptor beta chain described here comes from a study of long-term antiretroviral therapy in people with HIV. Comments on this clone: Its antigen is not identified.

Findings and limits, study-wide: Whichever time point was examined, clones expanded before ART dominated the repertoire. The range of CDR3 lengths in HIV repertoires proved narrower than that found in controls.

The CDR3 runs to 12 residues. The V and J ends lost 8 bases and 4 bases respectively, with 9 bases between them. Germline CDR1 is MDHEN and CDR2 is SYDVKM. Researchers ran immunoSEQ v3.0 at survey level. This table comes from immunoSEQ multiplex PCR, and its TCRdb copy is limited to in-frame clones, with some not included. The data show 30,000 to 35,000 clones, approximately 75% seen once. All donors provided no fewer than one pre-ART and no fewer than two post-ART PBMC samples. The content of samples before DNA extraction was about 0.85-11 million cryopreserved PBMC. This sequence joins TRBV28 and TRBJ1-3, with D unresolved. The TCR was taken from a man aged 50 to 60 with HIV. The starting material was unsorted PBMCs, obtained 3 years after starting antiretroviral therapy. CDR3 in amino acids: CASSPPGNTIYF. For the CDR3, the DNA is TGTGCCAGCTCCCCCCCCGGAAACACCATATATTTT.